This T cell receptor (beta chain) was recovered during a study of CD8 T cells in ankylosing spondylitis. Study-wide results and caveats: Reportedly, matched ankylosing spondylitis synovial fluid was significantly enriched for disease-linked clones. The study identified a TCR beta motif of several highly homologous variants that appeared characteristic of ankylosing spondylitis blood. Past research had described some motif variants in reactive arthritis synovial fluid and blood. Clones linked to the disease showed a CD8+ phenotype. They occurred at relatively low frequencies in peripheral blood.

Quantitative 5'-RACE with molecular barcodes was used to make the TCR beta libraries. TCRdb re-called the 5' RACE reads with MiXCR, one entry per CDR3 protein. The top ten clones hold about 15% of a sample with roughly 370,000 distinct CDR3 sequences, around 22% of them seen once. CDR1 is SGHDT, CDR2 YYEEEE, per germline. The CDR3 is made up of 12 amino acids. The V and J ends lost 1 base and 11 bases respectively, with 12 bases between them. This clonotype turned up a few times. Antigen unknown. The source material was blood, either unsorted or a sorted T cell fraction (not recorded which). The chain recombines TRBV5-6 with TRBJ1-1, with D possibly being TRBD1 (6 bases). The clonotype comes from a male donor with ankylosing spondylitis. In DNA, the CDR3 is TGTGCCAGCAGCTTGCCAGGGGTCCCCGCTTTCTTT. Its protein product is CASSLPGVPAFF.